These T cell receptor beta chains were read from a single sample in a study of blood T cell repertoires in COVID-19. This table comes from immunoSEQ multiplex PCR, and its TCRdb copy is limited to in-frame clones, with some not included. The data hold 52,000 or so clones, with around nine tenths observed a single time. The sample taken for sequencing was peripheral blood. The receptors derive from a man over 45 with acute or convalescent COVID-19. Each CDR3 is given with its conserved first and last residue. A D gene is named only where the DNA matches it firmly. Size is omitted from some rows. Given values are once, few, many or a class for expanded clones.

>TRBV19|.|TRBJ2-5|.
CASSIDSGHRQETQYF
TGTGCCAGTAGTATAGATTCGGGACATCGCCAAGAGACCCAGTACTTC
>TRBV5-1|TRBD1|TRBJ2-3|.
CASSVGTGITDTQYF
TGCGCCAGCAGCGTCGGGACAGGGATCACAGATACGCAGTATTTT
>TRBV7-8|TRBD2|TRBJ2-2|.
CASSLARTEGGRAPGELFF
TGTGCCAGCAGCTTAGCGAGGACAGAGGGCGGGAGGGCCCCCGGGGAGCTGTTTTTT
>TRBV2|.|TRBJ1-2|.
CASSESGDGDYGYTF
TGTGCCAGCAGTGAATCGGGGGATGGGGACTATGGCTACACCTTC
>TRBV24-1|.|TRBJ2-2|.
CATSDSTAPNTGELFF
TGTGCCACCAGTGACTCCACTGCCCCGAACACCGGGGAGCTGTTTTTT
>TRBV6-5|TRBD1|TRBJ1-2|.
CASSTRGRYGYTF
TGTGCCAGCAGTACTAGGGGGCGTTATGGCTACACCTTC
>TRBV5-1|.|TRBJ1-3|.
CASSLDFGGPADTIYF
TGCGCCAGCAGCTTGGATTTCGGGGGGCCAGCCGACACCATATATTTT
>TRBV21-1|.|TRBJ2-1|.
CASSKVGAGIYNEQFF
.
>TRBV7-6|.|TRBJ2-3|.
CASSLSSRGASNSPQYF
TGTGCCAGCAGCTTATCCTCTCGGGGGGCTAGCAATTCCCCGCAGTATTTT
>TRBV10-2|TRBD1|TRBJ1-6|.
CASSGRDRENSPLHF
TGCGCCAGCAGTGGCCGGGACAGGGAGAATTCACCCCTCCACTTT
>TRBV5-4|.|TRBJ2-7|.
CASSSDIGTTNF
TGTGCCAGCAGCTCGGATATAGGGACAACGAACTTC
>TRBV5-1|TRBD1|TRBJ1-2|.
CASRYKTGTEHGYTF
TGCGCCAGCAGGTACAAAACCGGGACAGAGCATGGCTACACCTTC
>TRBV11-2|.|TRBJ1-1|.
CASSLGQGNIWEAFF
TGTGCCAGCAGCTTAGGGCAGGGCAATATATGGGAAGCTTTCTTT
>TRBV14|TRBD2|TRBJ2-1|.
CASSQSGGRAEEQFF
TGTGCCAGCAGCCAAAGCGGCGGGAGGGCCGAAGAGCAGTTCTTC
>TRBV4-3|.|TRBJ1-1|.
CASSQAGVGNTEAFF
TGCGCCAGCAGCCAAGCGGGGGTCGGGAACACTGAAGCTTTCTTT
>TRBV21-1|.|TRBJ1-2|.
CASTRQGADYGYTF
TGTGCCAGCACCCGACAGGGGGCGGACTATGGCTACACCTTC
>TRBV24-1|.|TRBJ2-3|.
CATSEGGASTDTQYF
TGTGCCACCAGTGAAGGGGGTGCTAGCACAGATACGCAGTATTTT
>TRBV4-1|TRBD2|TRBJ2-1|.
CASSQGGGRVDEQFF
TGCGCCAGCAGCCAAGGGGGCGGGAGGGTTGATGAGCAGTTCTTC
>TRBV19|.|TRBJ2-2|.
CASSIGLNTGELFF
TGTGCCAGTAGTATAGGGCTGAACACCGGGGAGCTGTTTTTT
>TRBV25-1|TRBD1|TRBJ1-6|.
CASSAPGQVSPLHF
TGTGCCAGCAGTGCCCCGGGACAGGTTTCACCCCTCCACTTT
>TRBV6-6|.|TRBJ1-2|.
CASSYSGGRDGYTF
TGTGCCAGCAGTTACTCGGGGGGGCGGGATGGCTACACCTTC
>TRBV3-1/TRBV3-2|.|TRBJ1-1|.
CASSQGENRRGGKAFF
TGTGCCAGCAGCCAAGGCGAAAACAGGCGGGGGGGGAAAGCTTTCTTT
>TRBV27|TRBD2|TRBJ2-1|.
CASSLRTSGSNNEQFF
TGTGCCAGCAGTTTAAGGACTAGCGGGAGTAACAATGAGCAGTTCTTC
>TRBV30|TRBD1|TRBJ2-7|.
CAWRGGGDEQYF
TGTGCCTGGAGAGGGGGCGGAGACGAGCAGTACTTC
>TRBV7-9|.|TRBJ1-4|few
CASSPYLTGRYEKLFF
TGTGCCAGCAGCCCCTACCTGACGGGGAGGTACGAAAAACTGTTTTTT
>TRBV6-1|TRBD2|TRBJ2-5|once
CASSDLLAGEAQETQYF
TGTGCCAGCAGTGACTTACTAGCGGGCGAGGCCCAAGAGACCCAGTACTTC
>TRBV2|.|TRBJ2-2|.
CASRTRQGANTGELFF
TGTGCCAGCAGGACGAGGCAGGGCGCGAACACCGGGGAGCTGTTTTTT
>TRBV5-1|.|TRBJ2-7|few
CASSSRTGTYEQYF
TGCGCCAGCAGCTCCCGGACCGGGACCTACGAGCAGTACTTC
>TRBV6-5|TRBD1|TRBJ2-2|.
CASQGQGNGELFF
TGTGCCAGCCAGGGACAGGGGAACGGGGAGCTGTTTTTT
>TRBV12-5|.|TRBJ2-3|.
CASGLAADLAQSPQAPDTQYF
TGTGCTAGTGGTTTGGCCGCGGATCTAGCGCAATCACCCCAAGCCCCAGATACGCAGTATTTT
>TRBV9|TRBD1|TRBJ1-2|.
CASSVLQGQGNGYTF
TGTGCCAGCAGCGTCTTGCAGGGACAGGGGAATGGCTACACCTTC
>TRBV6-2/TRBV6-3|TRBD1|TRBJ2-5|.
CASSYGQGAWETQYF
TGTGCCAGCAGTTACGGGCAGGGGGCGTGGGAGACCCAGTACTTC
>TRBV30|TRBD1|TRBJ1-1|.
CAWSQGAGEAFF
TGTGCCTGGAGTCAGGGGGCCGGGGAAGCTTTCTTT
>TRBV27|.|TRBJ1-2|.
CASSPRQNYGYTF
TGTGCCAGCAGTCCTCGACAGAACTATGGCTACACCTTC
>TRBV19|TRBD2|TRBJ2-7|.
CASIQSGSPPYEQYF
TGTGCCAGTATTCAGAGCGGGAGTCCCCCCTACGAGCAGTACTTC
>TRBV20-1|TRBD1|TRBJ2-7|.
CSASQGANTYEQYF
TGCAGTGCTAGTCAGGGGGCGAATACCTACGAGCAGTACTTC
>TRBV5-1|.|TRBJ2-7|.
CASSLVGATTYEQYF
TGCGCCAGCAGCTTGGTTGGAGCCACTACCTACGAGCAGTACTTC
>TRBV5-5|.|TRBJ2-3|.
CASSFSWQDTQYF
TGTGCCAGCAGCTTTTCCTGGCAAGATACGCAGTATTTT
>TRBV29-1|.|TRBJ2-7|.
CSVVQGSNEQYF
TGCAGCGTTGTTCAGGGGAGTAACGAGCAGTACTTC
>TRBV2|TRBD2|TRBJ2-1|once
CASSDLSAGGLYNEQFF
TGTGCCAGCAGTGATTTGTCTGCGGGGGGACTCTACAATGAGCAGTTCTTC
>TRBV29-1|.|TRBJ1-4|once
CSVEVVSGKLFF
TGCAGCGTTGAGGTAGTTTCGGGAAAACTGTTTTTT
>TRBV2|.|TRBJ1-1|.
CASRQSLEAFF
TGTGCCAGCAGACAGTCCCTTGAAGCTTTCTTT